This T cell receptor (beta chain) was recovered during a study of cytomegalovirus exposure and HLA in healthy donors. Study-level points and caveats: Accurate prediction of most subjects' HLA-A and HLA-B alleles from TCR beta sequences was reported.

Concerning this clone: Its cognate antigen is unknown.

The CDR3 sequence is 15 residues long. The germline gives CDR1 GTSNPN, CDR2 SVGIG (reference sequence). V shed 8 bases and J shed 0 bases, with 17 bases lying between them. Both 60 Vbeta primers and 13 Jbeta primers went into the PCR. Per the original methods: An analysis performed later counted 81 million or so unique TCR beta chains (approximately 11 million of them shared). Clones were read by immunoSEQ multiplex PCR, and TCRdb kept only the in-frame ones, dropping some. That table gives V, J and clone size, and the DNA gave D and trimming. The table includes 200,000 or so clones, over 70% detected once.

The rearrangement links TRBV30 to TRBJ2-1; weak D call: TRBD2 (5 bases). The material sequenced was PBMCs. The TCR originated in a boy aged 2 to 9 in good health and CMV-seronegative. For the CDR3, the DNA is TGTGCCATCTGGATAGCGCCCAGCTCCTACAATGAGCAGTTCTTC. Amino acids: CAIWIAPSSYNEQFF.